A single sample is the source of the 17 T cell receptor beta chains below, sequenced in a study of control samples from healthy donors and cancer patients. Data came from immunoSEQ multiplex PCR; TCRdb stores just in-frame clones and leaves some out. The table has 150,000 to 200,000 clones, about nine tenths seen once. The sequenced material came from blood. These receptor sequences come from a woman in her thirties in good health.

The table lists this clone with a count of one. The V call is TRBV29-1, the J call TRBJ2-3; perhaps TRBD2 as D (5 bases). This CDR3 has 13 residues. The V end was cut by 4 bases, the J end by 1 base, with 9 bases between. Germline loops: CDR1 SQVTM, CDR2 ANQGSEA. CDR3 in amino acids: CSVGTSGTDTQYF. The CDR3 coding sequence is TGCAGCGTTGGAACTAGTGGCACAGATACGCAGTATTTT.

The J gene is TRBJ1-2, the V gene TRBV29-1; D call uncertain. This CDR3 has 15 residues. The V gene's germline CDR1 is SQVTM and CDR2 ANQGSEA. V was trimmed by 0 bases and J by 2 bases, leaving 13 bases between them. The CDR3 is CSVEEPLMGNYGYTF. CDR3 in DNA: TGCAGCGTTGAAGAACCCCTCATGGGGAACTATGGCTACACCTTC. The full variable domain, in which reference TRBV29-1 and TRBJ1-2 provide the parts outside the CDR3, is SAVISQKPSRDICQRGTSLTIQCQVDSQVTMMFWYRQQPGQSLTLIATANQGSEATYESGFVIDKFPISRPNLTFSTLTVSNMSPEDSSIYLCSVEEPLMGNYGYTFGSGTRLTVV.

The chain is built from TRBV11-2 and TRBJ2-1; 11 positions agree with TRBD2. The CDR3 length is 15 residues. The ends lost 2 bases at V and 4 bases at J; junction bases unmatched: 1. Per germline, CDR1 SGHAT and CDR2 FQNNGV. CDR3 DNA sequence: TGTGCCAGCAGCTTAATAGCGGGGGGGTACAATGAGCAGTTCTTC. It encodes CASSLIAGGYNEQFF.

The V call is TRBV27, the J call TRBJ2-7; 7 bases agree with TRBD1. The germline V gene encodes CDR1 MNHEY and CDR2 SMNVEV (reference sequence). Trimming at V came to 4 bases and at J to 3 bases, leaving 3 bases not matched to a gene. The CDR3 is made up of 13 amino acids. The CDR3 DNA reads TGTGCCAGCAGTTACCGGGACAGCTACGAGCAGTACTTC. Amino acid sequence: CASSYRDSYEQYF.

This chain connects TRBV15 to TRBJ2-1; D not resolved. With 0 bases removed from V and 9 bases from J, the gap between germline ends came to 6 bases. The germline V gene has CDR1 LNHNV and CDR2 YYDKDF (reference sequence). The CDR3 covers 12 residues. The CDR3 is CATSRDEVEQFF. As DNA, the CDR3 is TGTGCCACCAGCAGAGATGAGGTTGAGCAGTTCTTC.

CDR3 bases: TGTGCCAGCTCACTCGGGACAGGGGGGAACACTGAAGCTTTCTTT. This sequence encodes CASSLGTGGNTEAFF. The genes are TRBV18 and TRBJ1-1; 11 positions match TRBD1. V shed 4 bases, J shed 1 base, and the junction held 2 bases outside the gene matches. The CDR3 has 15 residues. CDR1 KGHSH and CDR2 LQKENI come from the germline V gene.

Comments on this clone: This sample also contains other DNA sequences that code for the same CDR3. V usage is TRBV9 and J usage is TRBJ2-4, with 11 bases identical to TRBD2. Trimming at V came to 0 bases and at J to 8 bases, leaving 7 bases not matched to a gene. The V gene's germline CDR1 is SGDLS and CDR2 YYNGEE. CDR3 length: 16 residues. The CDR3 here is CASSVGVAGGGDIQYF. The CDR3 coding sequence is TGTGCCAGCAGCGTAGGTGTAGCGGGAGGGGGGGACATTCAGTACTTC.

This chain uses TRBV29-1 with TRBJ2-3, with TRBD1 matching 8 bases. Germline trimming cut 6 bases from V and 2 bases from J; bases unmatched to any gene: 7. The CDR3 has 14 amino acids. From germline, CDR1 is SQVTM and CDR2 ANQGSEA. The CDR3 protein is CSVKQGVLTDTQYF. In nucleotides, the CDR3 is TGCAGCGTCAAACAGGGGGTTCTCACAGATACGCAGTATTTT.

This chain links TRBV4-1 with TRBJ1-5; no clear D. Trimming pared 3 bases from V and 3 bases from J, leaving 12 bases between. From germline, CDR1 is MGHRA and CDR2 YSYEKL. The CDR3 has 15 residues. Here the CDR3 reads CASSQIVLPNQPQHF. In DNA, the CDR3 is TGCGCCAGCAGCCAGATCGTTCTCCCCAATCAGCCCCAGCATTTT.

The gene calls are TRBV24-1 and TRBJ2-7; D is ambiguous. Trimming left V 1 base short and J 8 bases short, with 8 bases between. The germline V gene has CDR1 KGHDR and CDR2 SFDVKD. The CDR3 totals 12 residues. CDR3 amino acids: CATSDLTGKQYF. CDR3 sequence (DNA): TGTGCCACCAGTGATTTAACCGGCAAGCAGTACTTC.

The rearrangement uses TRBV7-9 and TRBJ2-5; possible D gene TRBD2, 5 bases. Trimming removed 1 base from V and 0 bases from J, with 12 bases in between. CDR1 and CDR2 from the germline V gene are SEHNR and FQNEAQ (reference sequence). The CDR3 runs to 16 residues. In DNA form, the CDR3 reads TGTGCCAGCAGCTTAGGAACCATAGCGTACCAAGAGACCCAGTACTTC. It codes for CASSLGTIAYQETQYF.

The rearrangement uses TRBV5-6 and TRBJ2-7; 9 bases are shared with TRBD2. After removal of 3 bases from V and 3 bases from J, the junction contained 4 bases not matched to a gene. Germline CDR1 is SGHDT and CDR2 is YYEEEE. The CDR3 loop spans 14 amino acids. CDR3 loop: CASSSAGGSYEQYF. The DNA for the CDR3 is TGTGCCAGCAGCTCAGCGGGAGGTAGCTACGAGCAGTACTTC.

This chain joins TRBV3-1 (or the pseudogene TRBV3-2) and TRBJ1-1; possibly TRBD1 for D (5 bases). Per germline, CDR1 LGHDT and CDR2 YNNKEL (reference sequence). This CDR3 region has 15 residues. The V end lost 1 base, the J end lost 0 bases, and 9 bases lay between the germline ends. This chain's CDR3 is CASSQVGAMNTEAFF. The CDR3 DNA reads as TGTGCCAGCAGCCAAGTTGGGGCAATGAACACTGAAGCTTTCTTT.

The J gene is TRBJ1-6, the V gene TRBV2; D call uncertain. The CDR3 length is 14 residues. V dropped 1 base and J dropped 9 bases, with 10 bases sitting between them. Germline assignment: CDR1 SNHLY and CDR2 FYNNEI. As DNA, the CDR3 is TGTGCCAGCAGTGAAGGGGGTGGGAGTTCACCCCTCCACTTT. This gives the protein CASSEGGGSSPLHF.

As for this clone: This sample also contains other DNA sequences that code for the same CDR3. The rearrangement links TRBV10-2 to TRBJ1-5, with D uncertain. In germline, CDR1 is WSHSY, CDR2 SAAADI. The CDR3 extends over 14 amino acids. V lost 0 bases and J 0 bases, leaving 3 bases between the germline ends. The CDR3 sequence is CASSESGSNQPQHF. CDR3 nucleotides: TGCGCCAGCAGTGAGTCCGGTAGCAATCAGCCCCAGCATTTT.

The chain has TRBV5-1 and TRBJ2-6; D might be TRBD1 (5 bases). The CDR3 consists of 15 residues. V lost 0 bases and J lost 2, with 6 bases in between. Germline V CDR1 and CDR2: SGHRS, YFSETQ. The CDR3 spells CASSLEGTGANVLTF. The CDR3 DNA follows: TGCGCCAGCAGCTTGGAGGGGACTGGGGCCAACGTCCTGACTTTC.

With regard to this clone: The same CDR3 is also encoded by other DNA sequences in this sample. The CDR3 protein is CASSVVAGGYNEQFF. DNA of the CDR3: TGTGCCAGCAGCGTAGTGGCGGGAGGGTACAATGAGCAGTTCTTC. This rearrangement joins TRBV9 to TRBJ2-1; 9 nucleotides align to TRBD2. Germline values: CDR1 SGDLS, CDR2 YYNGEE. Germline trimming cut 0 bases from V and 4 bases from J; bases unmatched to any gene: 2. CDR3 length: 15 amino acids.